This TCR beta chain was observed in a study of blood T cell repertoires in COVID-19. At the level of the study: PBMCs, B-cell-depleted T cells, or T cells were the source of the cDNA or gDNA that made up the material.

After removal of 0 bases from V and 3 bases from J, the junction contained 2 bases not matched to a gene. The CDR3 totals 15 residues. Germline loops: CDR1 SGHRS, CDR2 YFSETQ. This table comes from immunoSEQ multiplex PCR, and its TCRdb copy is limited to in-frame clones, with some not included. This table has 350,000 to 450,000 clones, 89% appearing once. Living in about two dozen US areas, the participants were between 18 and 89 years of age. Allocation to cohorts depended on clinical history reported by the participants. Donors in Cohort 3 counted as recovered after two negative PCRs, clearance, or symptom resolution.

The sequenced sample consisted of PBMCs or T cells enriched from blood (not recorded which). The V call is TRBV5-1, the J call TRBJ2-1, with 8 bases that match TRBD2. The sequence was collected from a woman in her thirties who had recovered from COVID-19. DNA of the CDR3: TGCGCCAGCAGCTTGGGCGGGACTAGCTACAATGAGCAGTTCTTC. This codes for CASSLGGTSYNEQFF. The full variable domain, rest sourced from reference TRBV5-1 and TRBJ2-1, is KAGVTQTPRYLIKTRGQQVTLSCSPISGHRSVSWYQQTPGQGLQFLFEYFSETQRNKGNFPGRFSGRQFSNSRSEMNVSTLELGDSALYLCASSLGGTSYNEQFFGPGTRLTVL.